The present entry profiles one T cell receptor beta chain with its context. This clone's antigen is unknown. No much larger clone is present one base from it, and per-base qualities are unavailable. TCRbeta CDR3 regions were amplified from genomic DNA by means of the immunoSEQ Assay, a bias-controlled multiplex PCR. In the paper's pipeline: The number of nucleated cells in each sample was estimated by amplification of reference gene primers within the assay. To quantify the absolute abundance of each unique TCRbeta CDR3 rearrangement, sequence reads were collapsed and filtered. Productive Simpson clonality was computed per sample as the square root of Simpson's diversity index over productive rearrangements. In TCRdb, the immuneACCESS table is reduced to in-frame sequences with V and J assigned. These tables do not hold every clone; where another copy was compared, an unresolved V gene accounts for under half, and the others remain unexplained. The V and J calls and clone size are taken from that table; D and trimming were inferred from the DNA. Across this sample there are about 400,000 clones, with roughly 86% seen only once. The top ten constitute 1.7% of the sample.

At the junction V is shortened by 6 bases and J by 1 base; bases outside the gene matches: 8. Including cysteine and phenylalanine, the CDR3 has 18 amino acids. The DNA shown is the 54-base CDR3, in frame from base 1. The germline V gene yields SNHLY for CDR1 and FYNNEI for CDR2. This sample was included in a study of blood T cell repertoires in COVID-19 (dated by TCRdb to 2018 to 2020). For context, the study as a whole: Samples from collaborators originated in the United States, Italy and Spain and spanned both the acute and convalescent phases of COVID-19. Subjects who had been exposed to COVID-19, were actively infected with it, or had recovered from it provided the deeply sampled blood TCRbeta repertoires that made up the dataset. Where HLA class I and class II types were available, the types were taken from metadata supplied by the sample provider, not from assay-based typing. The repertoires were made available in a free public database intended to serve as a resource for research on the immune response to SARS-CoV-2. The prospective study material was composed of cDNA or gDNA derived from T cells, B-cell-depleted T cells, or PBMCs. Nearly every sample came with metadata listing a de-identified subject ID, COVID-19 status, age in years and sex. Samples were obtained from the ongoing ImmuneRACE study (first 160 participants) and from over 1,000 subjects provided by 6 global collaborators.

Enrolling through a virtual design, the prospective study's participants ranged in age from roughly 18 to 95 years and lived across 20 to 30 United States geographic areas. In the prospective study, participants were assigned to cohorts based on the clinical history participants reported in a screening survey and a study questionnaire. Recovered participants in ImmuneRACE Cohort 3 were defined as having two consecutive negative NP/OP PCR tests, clearance from a healthcare professional, or resolution of symptoms. In the prospective study, mobile phlebotomists collected whole blood, serum and a nasopharyngeal or oropharyngeal swab from each participant. Prospective study participants could optionally give additional blood draws and questionnaires over an approximately 2-month period. Before DNA extraction, prospective study blood samples were shipped either frozen or at room temperature. Points the paper makes about the study in general: The quantity of clinical and demographic metadata differed by source and by participant and was supplied without curation.

Rearrangement joined TRBV2 to TRBJ2-6; 11 central bases correspond to TRBD1. The clonotype comes from a woman aged 30 to 39 who had recovered from COVID-19. The sample taken for sequencing was PBMCs or T cells enriched from blood (not recorded which). This receptor has the CDR3 CASSPGQGVLSGANVLTF. The DNA is TGTGCCAGCAGCCCGGGACAGGGGGTTCTTTCTGGGGCCAACGTCCTGACTTTC.